Below, 14 T cell receptor beta chains from the same sample are listed, as sequenced in a study of cytomegalovirus exposure and HLA in healthy donors. It was with 60 Vbeta and 13 Jbeta primers that the PCR ran. TCRdb's copy holds only in-frame clones and misses some; the assay was immunoSEQ multiplex PCR. Among 110,000 to 150,000 clones, around 78% were seen once, and the ten largest hold over 2%. The material sequenced was PBMCs. The receptors stem from a woman between 18 and 30 years old in good health and CMV-seropositive.

The rearrangement uses TRBV7-9 and TRBJ2-7; weak D call: TRBD1 (5 bases). The germline gives CDR1 SEHNR, CDR2 FQNEAQ (reference sequence). CDR3 length equals 12 residues. V lost 5 bases to trimming and J lost 3 bases, with 8 bases between them. CDR3 bases: TGTGCCAGCAGCAGACAGATCTACGAGCAGTACTTC. It is translated as CASSRQIYEQYF.

V is TRBV5-1 and J is TRBJ1-1; no reliable D call. Germline V lookup: CDR1 SGHRS, CDR2 YFSETQ. The CDR3 totals 15 residues. The V gene lost 2 bases and the J gene lost 3 bases, with 14 bases spanning the gap. DNA of the CDR3: TGCGCCAGCAGCTTAAGCGCCAGCGGGGACACTGAAGCTTTCTTT. It yields the protein CASSLSASGDTEAFF.

CDR3 amino acids: CASSLPPQVNTEAFF. Written as DNA, the CDR3 is TGTGCCAGCAGCTTACCCCCCCAGGTCAACACTGAAGCTTTCTTT. The gene calls are TRBV7-2 and TRBJ1-1, with D uncertain. Germline lookup yields CDR1 SGHTA and CDR2 FQGNSA. Trimming stripped 2 bases from V and 2 bases from J, with 12 bases between. There are 15 residues in the CDR3.

This sequence joins TRBV7-9 and TRBJ1-4, with 9 bases aligning to TRBD1. Germline V gene data show CDR1 as SEHNR and CDR2 as FQNEAQ (reference sequence). J lost 3 bases, V lost 5 bases, and 10 bases had no gene match. CDR3 length: 17 residues. The DNA for the CDR3 is TGTGCCAGCAGCATCTACAGGGGGCGCGTATCTAATGAAAAACTGTTTTTT. This codes for CASSIYRGRVSNEKLFF.

V and J are TRBV4-1 and TRBJ1-2, with a possible D match to TRBD1 (6 bases). Germline V CDR1 and CDR2: MGHRA, YSYEKL. Trimming took 0 bases from V and 7 from J, leaving 15 bases between them. This CDR3 has 15 amino acids. CDR3 protein: CASSQDFGGQGGYTF. CDR3 DNA: TGCGCCAGCAGCCAAGATTTCGGGGGGCAGGGTGGCTACACCTTC.

The V call is TRBV5-1, the J call TRBJ2-1; TRBD1 matches 7 bases. Trimming took 5 bases from V and 0 from J; bases not matched to a gene: 5. The CDR3 has 15 residues. Germline V gives CDR1 SGHRS, CDR2 YFSETQ. In nucleotides, the CDR3 is TGCGCCAGCAGGGACAGGCAGAGCTCCTACAATGAGCAGTTCTTC. As protein: CASRDRQSSYNEQFF. The complete variable domain, with remaining parts taken from reference TRBV5-1 and TRBJ2-1, reads KAGVTQTPRYLIKTRGQQVTLSCSPISGHRSVSWYQQTPGQGLQFLFEYFSETQRNKGNFPGRFSGRQFSNSRSEMNVSTLELGDSALYLCASRDRQSSYNEQFFGPGTRLTVL.

This chain connects TRBV4-1 to TRBJ2-3, with 7 bases fitting TRBD1. The V segment lost 3 bases and the J segment 10 bases; nucleotides outside the gene matches: 19. The germline CDR1 and CDR2 sequences are MGHRA and YSYEKL. This CDR3 is built from 17 residues. CDR3 nucleotide sequence: TGCGCCAGCAGCCAGCCGACAGGGTCCAAACCGGGGTGGGCGCAGTATTTT. Translation gives CASSQPTGSKPGWAQYF.

The V gene is TRBV2, the J gene TRBJ1-2; 8 bases line up with TRBD1. This CDR3 comprises 16 residues. The J segment lost 3 bases and the V segment lost 3 bases, leaving 9 bases of the junction unmatched. The germline CDR1 and CDR2 sequences are SNHLY and FYNNEI. CDR3 sequence (DNA): TGTGCCAGCAGTGATGACGAACAGGGACAGGACTATGGCTACACCTTC. Encoded protein: CASSDDEQGQDYGYTF.

The CDR3 sequence is CASRPTGGQGYTF. The CDR3, as DNA: TGTGCCAGCAGACCGACAGGGGGCCAGGGCTACACCTTC. The genes are TRBV28 and TRBJ1-2; 10 bases align to TRBD1. V lost 6 bases and J lost 8; bases outside the gene matches: 6. Germline assignment: CDR1 MDHEN and CDR2 SYDVKM. The CDR3 length is 13 residues.

This clone was counted a few times. The CDR3 nucleotides read TGTGCCAGCAGCCAAGGTGGGACAGGGCAGGACACTGAAGCTTTCTTT. Translated: CASSQGGTGQDTEAFF. The chain is built from TRBV14 and TRBJ1-1; 9 nucleotides align to TRBD1. The CDR3 contains 16 residues. The junction had 6 bases not matched to a gene; V was cut back by 1 base and J by 3 bases. Germline V lookup: CDR1 SGHDN, CDR2 FVKESK.

The gene calls are TRBV9 and TRBJ2-5; D might be TRBD2 (5 bases). In germline, CDR1 is SGDLS, CDR2 YYNGEE. The CDR3 runs 16 residues. V gave up 0 bases and J gave up 4 bases, with 16 bases separating them. Here the CDR3 DNA reads TGTGCCAGCAGCGTAGAATTGAGGGCGGAGGTAGAGACCCAGTACTTC. Its translation is CASSVELRAEVETQYF.

In its sample, this clone was seen once. The V call is TRBV5-1, the J call TRBJ2-1; a possible D gene is TRBD2 (6 bases). The CDR3 totals 13 residues. Deletions cut 3 bases from V and 14 bases from J, with 18 bases between. Germline CDR1 SGHRS, CDR2 YFSETQ. DNA for the CDR3: TGCGCCAGCAGCTCGGGGTTCTACCCGGGGGAGTTCTTC. It is translated as CASSSGFYPGEFF.

The V gene is TRBV9, the J gene TRBJ2-7, with D possibly matching TRBD1 (6 bases). CDR1 is SGDLS, CDR2 YYNGEE, per germline. The V gene lost 4 bases and the J gene lost 3 bases, with 14 bases spanning the gap. This CDR3 spans 14 amino acids. The CDR3 DNA sequence: TGTGCCAGCAGCCCCCAGGCAGGGGACTACGAGCAGTACTTC. Translated: CASSPQAGDYEQYF. The whole variable domain, remainder taken from reference TRBV9 and TRBJ2-7, is DSGVTQTPKHLITATGQRVTLRCSPRSGDLSVYWYQQSLDQGLQFLIQYYNGEERAKGNILERFSAQQFPDLHSELNLSSLELGDSALYFCASSPQAGDYEQYFGPGTRLTVT.

The CDR3 region is CAISESGVDRAIYTF. The CDR3 coding sequence is TGTGCCATCAGTGAGTCGGGAGTGGACAGGGCGATCTACACCTTC. The chain recombines TRBV10-3 with TRBJ1-2; 8 bases line up with TRBD1. The CDR3 is 15 amino acids. V lost 0 bases, J lost 10 bases, and 10 bases stayed unmatched. Per germline, CDR1 ENHRY and CDR2 SYGVKD.